This T cell receptor (gamma chain) was obtained from a study of gamma delta lymphoproliferative disorders and STAT genes. With 11 bases clipped from V and 1 base from J, the junction kept 3 bases outside the gene matches. This CDR3 is built from 11 residues. The receptor sequences were amplified from genomic DNA of peripheral blood mononuclear cells. TCRdb re-processed the multiplex PCR reads using CATT. The sample shows about 1,800 gamma-chain clones, more than 15% of them seen only once. Judged by abundance, this clone is large. The TCR sequence derives from a human donor in good health. Material: blood. The V gene is TRGV10, the J gene TRGJ1 or TRGJ2. TCRdb leaves out the J gene; it was filled in here by matching the DNA to germline. TRGV10 is noted as an ORF with a role that remains uncertain. The CDR3 DNA reads TGTGCTGCGCCCAATTATTATAAGAAACTCTTT. This encodes CAAPNYYKKLF.